These 13 T cell receptor beta chains were all obtained from the same sample, sequenced in a study of cytomegalovirus exposure and HLA in healthy donors. Sequencing was performed with immunoSEQ multiplex PCR; in TCRdb, only in-frame clones are kept and a portion is missing. The repertoire holds 120,000 to 150,000 clones, around nine tenths seen once, with roughly 9% in the top ten. The sequenced sample consisted of PBMCs. The receptors were sampled from a man between 18 and 35 years old in good health and CMV-seropositive.

This clone was observed once. The chain combines TRBV4-2 with TRBJ2-7; 9 bases fit TRBD2. V dropped 8 bases and J dropped 4; count of bases not matched to a gene: 9. The CDR3 has 14 residues. Germline CDR1 LGHNA, CDR2 YNFKEQ. The CDR3 sequence: CASSEGREGYEQYF. The CDR3 nucleotides read TGTGCCAGCTCTGAGGGGCGGGAGGGTTACGAGCAGTACTTC.

V usage is TRBV4-1 and J usage is TRBJ2-2; D ambiguous. Trimming cost V 0 bases and J 12 bases, with 8 bases left between them. Germline CDR1 reads MGHRA; CDR2 reads YSYEKL. There are 12 residues in the CDR3. In DNA form, the CDR3 reads TGCGCCAGCAGCCAAGATCCGGAGCAGCTGTTTTTT. Encoded protein: CASSQDPEQLFF.

This rearrangement joins TRBV7-8 to TRBJ2-5; D is uncertain. Germline loops: CDR1 SGHVS, CDR2 FQNEAQ. The CDR3 totals 13 residues. V lost 7 bases and J lost 3, with 12 bases in between. Written as DNA, the CDR3 is TGTGCCAGCATCCATCAGGTGAAAGAGACCCAGTACTTC. This gives the protein CASIHQVKETQYF.

The CDR3 sequence: CASSIVTGDTQYF. CDR3 sequence (DNA): TGTGCCAGTAGTATAGTGACTGGTGATACGCAGTATTTT. The chain has TRBV19 and TRBJ2-3; D remains unclear. The V end lost 1 base, the J end lost 6 bases, and 8 bases lay between the germline ends. The CDR3 totals 13 residues. Germline CDR1 LNHDA, CDR2 SQIVND (reference sequence).

This sequence joins TRBV6-5 and TRBJ1-2; TRBD1 agrees at 7 bases. CDR1 MNHEY and CDR2 SVGAGI come from the germline V gene. With V trimmed by 5 bases and J by 4 bases, 10 bases remained unmatched. The CDR3 is 15 amino acids. The CDR3 sequence is CASSPSTGWLYGYTF. In DNA, the CDR3 is TGTGCCAGCAGTCCCTCGACAGGGTGGCTCTATGGCTACACCTTC.

A single count supports this clone. The chain is built from TRBV2 and TRBJ2-1; TRBD1 might be the D (5 bases). V dropped 6 bases and J dropped 5 bases, with 11 bases sitting between them. The CDR3 loop spans 13 amino acids. From germline, CDR1 is SNHLY and CDR2 FYNNEI. The CDR3 loop is CASSLDRDNEQFF. As DNA, the CDR3 is TGTGCCAGCAGCCTCGACAGAGACAATGAGCAGTTCTTC. Based on the CDR3 plus reference TRBV2 and TRBJ2-1, the full variable domain is EPEVTQTPSHQVTQMGQEVILRCVPISNHLYFYWYRQILGQKVEFLVSFYNNEISEKSEIFDDQFSVERPDGSNFTLKIRSTKLEDSAMYFCASSLDRDNEQFFGPGTRLTVL.

V gene TRBV15 combines with J gene TRBJ2-3; 7 bases map to TRBD1. The CDR3 is made up of 13 amino acids. Germline V gene data show CDR1 as LNHNV and CDR2 as YYDKDF (reference sequence). V was pared by 0 bases and J by 13 bases, with 7 bases of the junction left unmatched. The CDR3 spells CATSRDVDREKYF. The CDR3 bases are TGTGCCACCAGCAGAGATGTCGACAGGGAAAAGTATTTT. The full variable domain, its missing parts supplied by reference TRBV15 and TRBJ2-3, is DAMVIQNPRYQVTQFGKPVTLSCSQTLNHNVMYWYQQKSSQAPKLLFHYYDKDFNNEADTPDNFQSRRPNTSFCFLDIRSPGLGDTAMYLCATSRDVDREKYFGPGTRLTVL.

The V gene is TRBV7-9, the J gene TRBJ2-7; a possible D gene is TRBD1 (5 bases). Germline V lookup: CDR1 SEHNR, CDR2 FQNEAQ (reference sequence). The length of the CDR3 is 14 residues. Trimming took off 5 bases at V and 2 bases at J, with 13 bases between the two ends. The CDR3 region is CASSATVATYEQYF. For the CDR3, the DNA is TGTGCCAGCAGCGCGACAGTCGCGACCTACGAGCAGTACTTC.

The CDR3 nucleotides read TGTGCCAGCAGAACAGGATCGGGGGAGCTGTTTTTT. The encoded protein is CASRTGSGELFF. The chain recombines TRBV27 with TRBJ2-2, with D possibly TRBD1 on 5 matching bases. The CDR3 is made up of 12 amino acids. V gave up 6 bases and J gave up 8 bases, with 10 bases separating them. In germline, CDR1 is MNHEY, CDR2 SMNVEV (reference sequence).

The CDR3 spells CASSYSRNMNTEAFF. For the CDR3, the DNA is TGTGCCAGCAGTTACTCGAGGAACATGAACACTGAAGCTTTCTTT. The chain couples TRBV6-5 to TRBJ1-1; D uncertain. V was cut by 0 bases and J by 0 bases, with 8 bases left in between. CDR1 is MNHEY and CDR2 is SVGAGI in the germline V gene. CDR3 size: 15 residues.

This clone was recorded only once. V and J are TRBV29-1 and TRBJ2-3; 11 bases align to TRBD2. With 6 bases clipped from V and 4 bases from J, the junction kept 6 bases outside the gene matches. Germline CDR1 reads SQVTM; CDR2 reads ANQGSEA. The CDR3 contains 14 residues. The chain's CDR3 is CSVPGLAGPDTQYF. The CDR3 nucleotides read TGCAGCGTCCCTGGACTAGCGGGTCCAGATACGCAGTATTTT.

This chain links TRBV2 with TRBJ2-1, with a weak D call TRBD2 (7 bases). The V gene's germline CDR1 is SNHLY and CDR2 FYNNEI. CDR3 size: 12 residues. CDR3 DNA sequence: TGTGCTGAGGGGGGGCTGGGCAATGAGCAGTTCTTC. It translates to CAEGGLGNEQFF.

The CDR3, as DNA: TGTGCCAGCAGCTTAGGTGCAGGTATAGATGGCTACACCTTC. Encoded protein: CASSLGAGIDGYTF. The chain couples TRBV7-9 to TRBJ1-2, with D unresolved. The CDR3 has 14 amino acids. V dropped 1 base and J dropped 6 bases, with 12 bases sitting between them. Germline CDR1 SEHNR, CDR2 FQNEAQ (reference sequence).